This is a list of T cell receptor beta chains from one sample in a study of T-cell reconstitution after alpha-beta-depleted transplantation in children. TCRdb processed the PCR reads anew with MiXCR; each CDR3 protein has one entry. The sample lists 640,000 or so distinct CDR3 sequences, 16% occurring once. Specimen: PBMCs from the stem cell graft donor, collected from the stem cell graft. The receptor source for this set is a human donor who donated a stem cell graft to a child with acute myeloid leukemia. Each CDR3 is given with its conserved first and last residue. A D gene is named only where the DNA matches it firmly. Clone size is shown for a subset of rows, as once, few, many or a class of expanded clone.

TRBJ1-6,.,few,TRBV10-1,TGCGCCAGCAGACAGGGTTTCGGTTCACCCCTCCACTTT,CASRQGFGSPLHF
TRBJ2-1,TRBD2,few,TRBV20-1,TGCAGTGCAGTAAAGCTAGCGGGGGGGTATGAGCAGTTCTTC,CSAVKLAGGYEQFF
TRBJ1-5,.,many,TRBV12-3/TRBV12-4,TGTGCCAGCAGTCCCTTCCGGGACAACAATCAGCCCCAGCATTTT,CASSPFRDNNQPQHF
TRBJ2-1,.,many,TRBV20-1,TGCAGTGCTTTTCAGTCCGGTATGGAGCAGTTCTTC,CSAFQSGMEQFF
TRBJ2-3,TRBD1,many,TRBV5-1,TGCGCCAGCAGCTGGGGACAGCTCGGCACAGATACGCAGTATTTT,CASSWGQLGTDTQYF
TRBJ2-7,.,many,TRBV20-1,TGCAGTGCTAGTCAGAGCTCCTACGAGCAGTACTTC,CSASQSSYEQYF
TRBJ2-5,.,many,TRBV29-1,TGCAGCGTTACGCCTGAGACAGGTCAAGAGACCCAGTACTTC,CSVTPETGQETQYF
TRBJ1-5,.,few,TRBV20-1,TGCAGTGCCAATAACCGGGACATTGGCAATCAGCCCCAGCATTTT,CSANNRDIGNQPQHF
TRBJ1-1,.,few,TRBV6-5,TGTGCCAGCAGTTACTCCGAGGGGAACACTGAAGCTTTCTTT,CASSYSEGNTEAFF
TRBJ1-1,.,.,TRBV12-2,TGTGCAAGTCGCTTAGCCGTGATAGGGACAACGACGAACACTGAAGCTTTCTTT,CASRLAVIGTTTNTEAFF
TRBJ2-3,TRBD2,many,TRBV29-1,TGCAGCGTTGAGAGCAGCGGGGGGCCAGATACGCAGTATTTT,CSVESSGGPDTQYF
TRBJ1-1,.,many,TRBV12-3/TRBV12-4,TGTGCCAGCAGTTACCGCCGTGCAACTGGGGGTTTGGGCACTGAAGCTTTCTTT,CASSYRRATGGLGTEAFF
TRBJ1-4,.,.,TRBV27,TGTGCCAGCAGTTTCTTGGGCAGAGTTGGCCCGGGCGAAAAACTGTTTTTT,CASSFLGRVGPGEKLFF
TRBJ1-5,.,many,TRBV10-3,TGTGCCATCAGTGCTGGGATCCGAGGGAGCAATCAGCCCCAGCATTTT,CAISAGIRGSNQPQHF
TRBJ2-3,TRBD2,.,TRBV30,TGTGCCTGGAATCCTAGCGGGGCCACAGATACGCAGTATTTT,CAWNPSGATDTQYF
TRBJ2-3,TRBD1,.,TRBV7-6,TGTGCCAGCAGCTCAGGGACAGGTACCCGCTTAACGCAGTATTTT,CASSSGTGTRLTQYF
TRBJ2-2,.,many,TRBV29-1,TGCAGCGTCCAGCTCGGGGAGCTGTTTTTT,CSVQLGELFF
TRBJ2-7,TRBD1,few,TRBV5-1,TGCGCCAGCAGCTTGCCACAGGGGAACGAGCAGTACTTC,CASSLPQGNEQYF
TRBJ2-3,.,many,TRBV5-1,TGCGCCAGCAGGCCGACTAGTACCACAGATACGCAGTATTTT,CASRPTSTTDTQYF
TRBJ2-3,.,.,TRBV24-1,TGTGCCACCAGTGATCCAACAGGGAAAAGGACAGATACGCAGTATTTT,CATSDPTGKRTDTQYF
TRBJ2-5,.,few,TRBV15,TGTGCCACCAGCAGAGTAAGTCCCAGACAAGAGACCCAGTACTTC,CATSRVSPRQETQYF
TRBJ2-1,.,many,TRBV7-9,TGTGCCAGCAGCCAATGGGGGTTAGGGGAGCAGTTCTTC,CASSQWGLGEQFF
TRBJ2-1,TRBD1,many,TRBV20-1,TGCAGTGCTAGAGGGGGACAGGTCAACAATGAGCAGTTCTTC,CSARGGQVNNEQFF
TRBJ2-2,.,.,TRBV12-3/TRBV12-4,TGTGCCACCAGGGGACGGGACACCGGGGAGCTGTTTTTT,CATRGRDTGELFF
TRBJ2-1,TRBD2,few,TRBV12-3/TRBV12-4,TGTGCCAGCAGTGATAGCGGGGCCAATGAGCAGTTCTTC,CASSDSGANEQFF
TRBJ2-3,TRBD1,.,TRBV7-2,TGTGCCAGCAGCTTATGGGACAGGGAATCAGATACGCAGTATTTT,CASSLWDRESDTQYF
TRBJ2-2,TRBD2,.,TRBV7-6,TGTGCCAGCAGCCCTGTGCGTACTAGCGGGACTACCGGGGAGCTGTTTTTT,CASSPVRTSGTTGELFF
TRBJ1-2,TRBD1,many,TRBV6-1,TGTGCCAGCAGAACCGGACAGGAAGACTATGGCTACACCTTC,CASRTGQEDYGYTF
TRBJ1-6,.,many,TRBV20-1,TGCAGTGCTAGAGATCCCAGGGACACTCCGAGCTCCTATAATTCACCCCTCCACTTT,CSARDPRDTPSSYNSPLHF
TRBJ2-2,TRBD2,.,TRBV20-1,TGCAGTGCTAGAGATCAGGCGGGGGTCAACACCGGGGAGCTGTTTTTT,CSARDQAGVNTGELFF
TRBJ1-2,.,few,TRBV5-5,TGTGCCAGCGACGGGCCGGTGGGGTCCTATGGCTACACCTTC,CASDGPVGSYGYTF
TRBJ2-1,TRBD2,.,TRBV12-3/TRBV12-4,TGTGCCAGCAGTTGGACTAGCGGGGTTAGCTCCTACAATGAGCAGTTCTTC,CASSWTSGVSSYNEQFF
TRBJ2-1,.,few,TRBV27,TGTGCCAGCAGTTTCCCGGGGATCAATGAGCAGTTCTTC,CASSFPGINEQFF
TRBJ1-2,.,.,TRBV7-2,TGTGCCAGCAGCTTAGCGAACCCACAGTTCTATGGCTACACCTTC,CASSLANPQFYGYTF
TRBJ1-4,.,.,TRBV7-6,TGTGCCAGTTCACTGACTGATGAAAATGAAAAACTGTTTTTT,CASSLTDENEKLFF
TRBJ2-1,.,.,TRBV2,TGTGCCAGCAGTGATATGAGGATTTGGAATGAGCAGCTCTTC,CASSDMRIWNEQLF
TRBJ1-2,TRBD1,many,TRBV20-1,TGCAGTGCTAGAAGCCGGGACAGGGGGTATTTGGGCTATGGCTACACCTTC,CSARSRDRGYLGYGYTF
TRBJ1-4,TRBD1,few,TRBV4-3,TGCGCCAGCAGCCCGGACAGGGGGAATGAAAAACTGTTTTTT,CASSPDRGNEKLFF
TRBJ2-5,TRBD1,few,TRBV29-1,TGCAGCGTTGATGAACAGGGGGCGCGGGAGACCCAGTACTTC,CSVDEQGARETQYF
TRBJ1-2,TRBD1,.,TRBV5-1,TGCGCCAGCAGCACGACAGGGGGCATAGGAGACTATGGCTACACCTTC,CASSTTGGIGDYGYTF
TRBJ1-1,.,.,TRBV20-1,TGCAGTGCTAAGGGCCGCCGGGGGAACACTGAAGCTTTCTTT,CSAKGRRGNTEAFF
TRBJ1-1,.,.,TRBV29-1,TGCAGCGTTGAAGCGAGCGGGGGGCTCAACACTGAAGCTTTCTTT,CSVEASGGLNTEAFF
TRBJ1-1,TRBD1,.,TRBV5-5,TGTGCCAGCAGCCCCACAGGGGCGAGGGGAAACACTGAAGCTTTCTTT,CASSPTGARGNTEAFF
TRBJ2-7,.,.,TRBV5-5,TGTGCCAGCAGCTTGGGACTCTCGGCGGGGGCCGAGCAGTACTTC,CASSLGLSAGAEQYF
TRBJ2-3,.,few,TRBV7-2,TGTGCCAGCAGCTTATATGAGGGCACAGATACGCAGTATTTT,CASSLYEGTDTQYF
TRBJ2-7,TRBD1,.,TRBV11-2,TGTGCCAGCAGCTTAGGACAGGGGTTTAGGTTCAGATCAACCTACGAGCAGTACTTC,CASSLGQGFRFRSTYEQYF
TRBJ2-5,.,few,TRBV20-1,TGCAGTGCTAGTGCCAGGGAGGAGACCCAGTACTTC,CSASAREETQYF
TRBJ1-4,.,.,TRBV12-3/TRBV12-4,TGTGCCAGCCGCCTCAGACTTGGGGAAAAACTGTTTTTT,CASRLRLGEKLFF
TRBJ2-7,.,many,TRBV4-3,TGCGCCAGCAGCCAAGAGTACAGGGTCTACGAGCAGTACTTC,CASSQEYRVYEQYF
TRBJ1-3,.,many,TRBV12-3/TRBV12-4,TGTGCCAGCAGTTTAGGGGACGGTCCAAACACCATATATTTT,CASSLGDGPNTIYF
TRBJ2-7,.,.,TRBV4-2,TGTGCCAGCAGCGGGGTCGGTAGCTCCTACGAGCAGTACTTC,CASSGVGSSYEQYF
TRBJ1-2,TRBD1,many,TRBV6-2/TRBV6-3,TGTGCCAGCACTATAACAGGGGTCGGTGGCTACACCTTC,CASTITGVGGYTF